This T cell receptor (beta chain) was found in a study of patients and donors after allogeneic stem cell transplantation (dated by TCRdb to the early 2020s). Receptor amplification or capture employed RT-PCR. Sequencing was carried out with a NextSeq 550. The public reads were reanalyzed by TCRdb: fastp trimming at Q25, MiXCR alignment, in-frame beta chains only. Each CDR3 protein appears once, grouped with its most common genes and DNA. The sample table records 900,000 to 1,000,000 distinct CDR3 sequences; 18% of these occur just once. The biggest ten clones account for around 6% of the sample. This clonotype came up a few times. Its specific antigen is unknown. Within one base of it there is no much larger clone, and no base qualities were kept. The germline V gene specifies SNHLY as CDR1 and FYNNEI as CDR2. Trimming takes 6 bases from V and 5 bases from J, and the germline ends sit 17 bases apart. The CDR3 spans 14 residues, from the cysteine through the phenylalanine. The kept DNA is CDR3 alone, 42 bases in frame from the first base.

The sequence was obtained from a human donor who was either an allogeneic HSCT recipient or a stem cell or donor lymphocyte infusion donor (not recorded which). It is not recorded whose cells these are; they may come from a transplant donor. Recombination linked TRBV2 to TRBJ2-7; 6 matching bases give a weak D call of TRBD2. The material sequenced was blood, either unsorted or a sorted T cell fraction (not recorded which). The nucleotide sequence is given as TGTGCCAGCAGCGCCTGGCGGGGAAAGGACGAGCAGTACTTC. This encodes CASSAWRGKDEQYF.